This TCR beta chain was recovered during a study of cytomegalovirus exposure and HLA in healthy donors. About the study: Among the roughly 400 genotyped donors, just over 80% were placed in the Caucasian-associated ancestry cluster.

The germline CDR1 and CDR2 sequences are SGHTA and FQGTGA. The V and J ends lost 2 bases and 7 bases, in that order; junction bases with no gene match: 4. The CDR3 length is 14 residues. The PCR used 60 Vbeta and 13 Jbeta primers. Original processing methods: Around 80 million unique TCR beta chains, 9.5 million to 11 million of them shared, were counted by a later analysis. This table comes from immunoSEQ multiplex PCR, and its TCRdb copy is limited to in-frame clones, with some not included. V and J calls plus clone size are reproduced from that table; the DNA served to infer D and trimming. The table lists roughly 150,000 clones, around three fifths of them singletons.

V usage is TRBV7-3 and J usage is TRBJ2-1, with 8 bases lining up with TRBD1. Material: PBMCs. The TCR sequence derives from a woman between 25 and 40 years old in good health and CMV-seropositive. This CDR3 is CASSLGTGRNEQFF. CDR3 bases: TGTGCCAGCAGCTTAGGGACAGGTCGAAATGAGCAGTTCTTC.